These T cell receptor beta chains were read from a single sample in a study of T-cell reconstitution after alpha-beta-depleted transplantation in children. A single record per CDR3 protein comes from TCRdb applying MiXCR to the PCR reads. The profile covers about 230,000 distinct CDR3 sequences, with around 13% appearing a single time and 2% to 3% taken by the ten largest. Sequencing was performed on PBMCs from the stem cell graft donor, taken from the stem cell graft. These receptors were obtained from a human donor who donated a stem cell graft to a child with acute lymphoblastic leukemia. Both conserved end residues are part of each CDR3. A D gene is named only where the DNA matches it firmly. Only some rows state a clone size, as once, few, many or a class for expanded clones.

abundance	j_gene	d_gene	v_gene	CDR3aa	CDR3nt
NA	TRBJ1-2	NA	TRBV27	CASSLRGGANYGYTF	TGTGCCAGCAGTTTACGCGGGGGCGCTAACTATGGCTACACCTTC
many	TRBJ2-2	NA	TRBV7-7	CASSLGVAGELFF	TGTGCCAGCAGCTTGGGGGTCGCCGGGGAGCTGTTTTTT
many	TRBJ2-1	TRBD2	TRBV29-1	CSATGLAGGRNEQFF	TGCAGCGCGACCGGGCTAGCGGGAGGGAGGAATGAGCAGTTCTTC
NA	TRBJ2-7	NA	TRBV10-3	CAISERSAEQQYF	TGTGCCATCAGTGAGAGGTCCGCCGAACAGCAGTACTTC
few	TRBJ2-7	NA	TRBV3-1	CASSQGGRGYEQYF	TGTGCCAGCAGCCAAGGGGGTAGGGGCTACGAGCAGTACTTC
NA	TRBJ2-5	NA	TRBV4-2	CASSQGEQAQETQYF	TGTGCCAGCAGCCAAGGAGAACAGGCTCAAGAGACCCAGTACTTC
many	TRBJ2-3	TRBD1	TRBV6-6	CASSYAGQGRNF	TGTGCCAGCAGTTACGCGGGACAGGGGCGTAATTTT
many	TRBJ1-4	NA	TRBV6-1	CARFPAGIANVDEKLFF	TGTGCCAGATTTCCGGCAGGGATTGCGAATGTGGATGAAAAACTGTTTTTT
many	TRBJ1-1	NA	TRBV7-9	CASSLSLNEAFF	TGTGCCAGCAGCTTATCGTTAAATGAAGCTTTCTTT
many	TRBJ2-5	TRBD1	TRBV7-9	CASSSRDREQETQYF	TGTGCCAGCAGCTCCAGAGACAGGGAGCAAGAGACCCAGTACTTC
many	TRBJ1-1	NA	TRBV3-1	CASSQVATEAFF	TGTGCCAGCAGCCAAGTAGCCACTGAAGCTTTCTTT
many	TRBJ2-3	TRBD2	TRBV27	CASSLSRTSGDTQYF	TGTGCCAGCAGTTTATCGAGGACTAGCGGGGATACGCAGTATTTT
few	TRBJ2-7	NA	TRBV5-6	CASSLPTHYEQYF	TGTGCCAGCAGCTTGCCGACACACTACGAGCAGTACTTC
many	TRBJ2-5	TRBD1	TRBV12-3/TRBV12-4	CASSAARGLETQYF	TGTGCCAGCAGTGCCGCCAGGGGGTTAGAGACCCAGTACTTC
many	TRBJ2-2	NA	TRBV18	CASSQIRANTGELFF	TGTGCCAGCTCACAGATACGGGCGAACACCGGGGAGCTGTTTTTT
many	TRBJ2-7	NA	TRBV6-2/TRBV6-3	CASSYSMGVVGSFHEQYF	TGTGCCAGCAGTTACTCGATGGGGGTGGTCGGATCGTTCCACGAGCAGTACTTC
many	TRBJ2-7	NA	TRBV10-3	CAISQTVYEQYF	TGTGCCATCAGCCAGACAGTCTACGAGCAGTACTTC
many	TRBJ1-6	TRBD1	TRBV12-3/TRBV12-4	CASSFKAGGAYNSPLHF	TGTGCCAGCAGTTTCAAGGCAGGGGGCGCCTATAATTCACCCCTCCACTTT
NA	TRBJ2-3	NA	TRBV4-3	CASSGHGGRADTQYF	TGCGCCAGCAGCGGACACGGGGGGCGGGCAGATACGCAGTATTTT
many	TRBJ1-1	TRBD1	TRBV7-2	CASSPRDRQNTEAFF	TGTGCCAGCAGCCCCCGGGACAGACAGAACACTGAAGCTTTCTTT
many	TRBJ2-5	TRBD2	TRBV18	CASSPGLAVPQETQYF	TGTGCCAGCTCACCAGGGCTAGCGGTTCCTCAAGAGACCCAGTACTTC
many	TRBJ2-3	NA	TRBV20-1	CSARDGGADTQYF	TGCAGTGCTAGAGACGGTGGAGCAGATACGCAGTATTTT
NA	TRBJ1-4	TRBD1	TRBV4-2	CASSQASGTANEKLFF	TGTGCCAGCAGCCAAGCCAGCGGGACAGCTAATGAAAAACTGTTTTTT
few	TRBJ2-2	NA	TRBV11-2	CASSSGRNTGELFF	TGTGCCAGCAGCTCTGGACGGAACACCGGGGAGCTGTTTTTT
many	TRBJ1-5	NA	TRBV5-1	CASSPNGQRNQPQHF	TGCGCCAGCAGCCCGAACGGCCAGAGGAATCAGCCCCAGCATTTT
NA	TRBJ2-2	TRBD1	TRBV28	CASRQPGQGVRELFF	TGTGCCAGCAGGCAACCGGGACAGGGGGTCCGGGAGCTGTTTTTT
many	TRBJ2-7	NA	TRBV24-1	CATSDHRSDHEQYF	TGTGCCACCAGTGACCACAGAAGCGACCACGAGCAGTACTTC
many	TRBJ2-7	TRBD2	TRBV7-2	CASSPQRGSYEQYF	TGTGCCAGCAGCCCGCAGCGGGGTTCCTACGAGCAGTACTTC
many	TRBJ2-1	TRBD1	TRBV18	CASSPGGYRGEEQFF	TGTGCCAGCTCACCAGGGGGCTACAGGGGTGAAGAGCAGTTCTTC
many	TRBJ2-5	NA	TRBV20-1	CSASGTDETQYF	TGCAGTGCTAGCGGCACAGATGAGACCCAGTACTTC
NA	TRBJ2-5	NA	TRBV4-3	CASSQDLLESGQETQYF	TGCGCCAGCAGCCAAGATCTGCTGGAATCAGGGCAAGAGACCCAGTACTTC
many	TRBJ2-7	NA	TRBV12-5	CASGLVTWDTTYEQYF	TGTGCTAGTGGTTTGGTGACGTGGGACACCACCTACGAGCAGTACTTC
many	TRBJ1-5	NA	TRBV7-2	CASSHDRNQPQHF	TGTGCCAGCAGCCATGACAGGAATCAGCCCCAGCATTTT
many	TRBJ1-6	NA	TRBV5-1	CASSFTGFESPLHF	TGCGCCAGCAGTTTTACAGGGTTCGAGTCACCCCTCCACTTT
many	TRBJ2-1	NA	TRBV5-1	CASSWGDEQFF	TGCGCCAGCAGCTGGGGGGATGAGCAGTTCTTC
many	TRBJ2-3	NA	TRBV20-1	CSATTFTDTQYF	TGCAGTGCCACTACCTTCACAGATACGCAGTATTTT
many	TRBJ1-2	NA	TRBV3-1	CASSQGLRGGYGYTF	TGTGCCAGCAGCCAAGGTCTTCGCGGGGGCTATGGCTACACCTTC
many	TRBJ2-2	TRBD2	TRBV7-2	CASSPVAGGKTGELFF	TGTGCCAGCAGCCCAGTGGCGGGGGGGAAAACCGGGGAGCTGTTTTTT
many	TRBJ1-2	NA	TRBV28	CASRGPSRGYTF	TGTGCTTCGCGAGGGCCCAGCAGGGGCTACACCTTC
few	TRBJ1-2	TRBD1	TRBV7-2	CASSGQQGWGYTF	TGTGCCAGCAGCGGACAACAGGGGTGGGGCTACACCTTC
many	TRBJ2-1	TRBD2	TRBV9	CASSVGTSGYNEQFF	TGTGCCAGCAGCGTCGGGACTAGCGGGTACAATGAGCAGTTCTTC